Listed here is a single T cell receptor beta chain. The sample comes from a study of blood T cells in healthy people across ages. This CDR3 comprises 16 residues. CDR1 and CDR2 (germline): SNHLY, FYNNEI. Between the trimmed V and J ends, which lost 4 bases and 5 bases, there was a span of 18 bases. The use of a sample-barcoded 5' primer and a J-beta primer mix characterized a second PCR of roughly 6 to 11 cycles. From the 5' RACE reads, TCRdb called clonotypes with MiXCR, one entry per CDR3 protein. The repertoire holds fewer than 1 million distinct CDR3 sequences, with around 43% as singletons. Per-sample yields of isolated PBMCs were at least 6 million.

This clonotype was sampled from a man in his sixties in good health. The rearrangement joins TRBV2 to TRBJ1-5, with D unclear. What was sequenced was blood. In DNA form, the CDR3 reads TGTGCCAGCAGTGGAGGAGGTGGTGACCGCGATCAGCCCCAGCATTTT. Residues: CASSGGGGDRDQPQHF.